Listed here are 27 T cell receptor beta chains from one sample, sequenced in a study of cytomegalovirus exposure and HLA in healthy donors. In the PCR, 60 Vbeta and 13 Jbeta primers were used. TCRdb keeps only in-frame clones here, not all; method: immunoSEQ multiplex PCR. The data hold 60,000 to 70,000 clones, with 75% to 85% observed a single time. The material sequenced was PBMCs. The receptors here all came from a man aged 18 to 29 in good health and CMV-seropositive.

The rearrangement uses TRBV30 and TRBJ2-7, with 8 bases identical to TRBD1. Germline V gene lookup returns CDR1 GTSNPN and CDR2 SVGIG (reference sequence). V lost 7 bases to trimming and J lost 9 bases; unmatched junction nucleotides: 11. The CDR3 has 12 amino acids. The CDR3 sequence: CALRTGRIAQYF. The CDR3, as DNA: TGTGCCTTAAGGACAGGGCGAATCGCGCAGTACTTC.

In the case of this clone: The conserved final phenylalanine or tryptophan is absent from the CDR3, which likely points to a read error. V is TRBV6-6 and J is TRBJ1-5; 9 bases are a match to TRBD1. CDR1 and CDR2 from the germline V gene are MNHNY and SVGAGI (reference sequence). The ends lost 7 bases at V and 4 bases at J; junction bases unmatched: 8. The CDR3 length is 15 residues. CDR3 sequence (DNA): TGTGCCAGCACCGATACAGGGGGCGCGAATCAGCCCCAGCATTCT. Its translation: CASTDTGGANQPQHS.

The chain employs TRBV6-5 and TRBJ2-3; D is possibly TRBD2 (6 bases). This CDR3 comprises 15 residues. CDR1 and CDR2 from the germline V gene are MNHEY and SVGAGI. V shed 0 bases and J shed 2 bases, with 9 bases lying between them. The CDR3 bases are TGTGCCAGCAGTTACTCGCGGGGACTCACAGATACGCAGTATTTT. It codes for CASSYSRGLTDTQYF.

The gene calls are TRBV10-1 and TRBJ2-3; TRBD2 matches 10 bases. V lost 6 bases and J lost 5; bases outside the gene matches: 8. CDR1 and CDR2 from the germline V gene are WNHNN and SYGVQD (reference sequence). The CDR3 runs to 15 residues. CDR3 residues: CASSATSGIEDTQYF. The CDR3 coding sequence is TGCGCCAGCAGCGCCACTAGCGGGATTGAAGATACGCAGTATTTT.

This chain uses TRBV5-6 with TRBJ1-4, with unresolved D. Germline CDR1 and CDR2: SGHDT and YYEEEE. Trimming left V 4 bases short and J 4 bases short, with 14 bases between. The CDR3 spans 15 residues. The CDR3 protein is CASSQQAVGNEKLFF. The CDR3 DNA follows: TGTGCCAGCAGCCAGCAGGCCGTAGGTAATGAAAAACTGTTTTTT.

The chain has TRBV30 and TRBJ2-1, with D tentatively TRBD1 (5 bases). V lost 3 bases to trimming and J lost 9 bases, with 12 bases between them. Per the germline V gene, CDR1 is GTSNPN and CDR2 is SVGIG (reference sequence). This CDR3 region has 12 residues. The CDR3, as DNA: TGTGCCTGGAGCCCCTATAGGGGTGAGCAGTTCTTC. Protein sequence: CAWSPYRGEQFF.

This chain joins TRBV13 and TRBJ2-7; TRBD1 matches 8 bases. With 0 bases clipped from V and 5 bases from J, the junction kept 6 bases outside the gene matches. The germline V gene encodes CDR1 PRHDT and CDR2 FYEKMQ (reference sequence). The CDR3 has 15 amino acids. In DNA form, the CDR3 reads TGTGCCAGCAGCTTAGGGGGGACAGGCAACAACGAGCAGTACTTC. Residues: CASSLGGTGNNEQYF.

The V call is TRBV6-4, the J call TRBJ2-3; TRBD2 matches 8 bases. V dropped 0 bases and J dropped 1; count of bases not matched to a gene: 3. The V gene's germline CDR1 is MRHNA and CDR2 SNTAGT. The CDR3 consists of 16 residues. CDR3 amino acids: CASSDSAGAGTDTQYF. The DNA of the CDR3 is TGTGCCAGCAGTGACTCAGCGGGGGCAGGCACAGATACGCAGTATTTT.

J is TRBJ2-1 and V is TRBV25-1, with D tentatively TRBD1 (6 bases). This CDR3 contains 16 residues. CDR1 is MGHDK, CDR2 SYGVNS, per germline. V was trimmed by 4 bases and J by 8 bases, leaving 21 bases between them. The CDR3 bases are TGTGCCAGCAGTGGGTACCCGGGGCAGGGACATGATGAGCAGTTCTTC. Translated, it gives CASSGYPGQGHDEQFF. Drawing the rest from reference TRBV25-1 and TRBJ2-1, the complete variable domain is EADIYQTPRYLVIGTGKKITLECSQTMGHDKMYWYQQDPGMELHLIHYSYGVNSTEKGDLSSESTVSRIRTEHFPLTLESARPSHTSQYLCASSGYPGQGHDEQFFGPGTRLTVL.

The chain couples TRBV4-1 to TRBJ2-1; unclear D gene. CDR1 and CDR2 from the germline V gene are MGHRA and YSYEKL. This CDR3 has 15 amino acids. V lost 1 base and J lost 4, with 11 bases in between. The chain's CDR3 is CASSQVPDGYNEQFF. CDR3 coding DNA: TGCGCCAGCAGCCAAGTACCCGACGGGTACAATGAGCAGTTCTTC.

Here the CDR3 DNA reads TGCAGCGTAGTAATACAGGGGGACGGGGAGCTGTTTTTT. It is translated as CSVVIQGDGELFF. The V gene is TRBV29-1, the J gene TRBJ2-2; TRBD1 aligns across 8 bases. V shed 6 bases and J 7 bases; nucleotides not matched to a gene: 7. Germline CDR1 and CDR2: SQVTM and ANQGSEA. The CDR3 length is 13 residues.

The rearrangement joins TRBV30 to TRBJ1-2, with D perhaps TRBD1 (5 bases). The V end lost 2 bases, the J end lost 8 bases, and 12 bases lay between the germline ends. The CDR3 totals 12 residues. Germline V gives CDR1 GTSNPN, CDR2 SVGIG (reference sequence). The CDR3 region is CAWSSGTGGYTF. CDR3 bases: TGTGCCTGGAGTTCAGGGACTGGGGGCTACACCTTC.

The rearrangement links TRBV25-1 to TRBJ2-1, with 7 bases matching TRBD2. Germline trimming cut 5 bases from V and 12 bases from J; bases unmatched to any gene: 16. The germline V gene has CDR1 MGHDK and CDR2 SYGVNS. This CDR3 contains 15 residues. The CDR3 reads CASSLGIGGSLVQFF. The DNA of the CDR3 is TGTGCCAGCAGTCTAGGGATAGGCGGGAGCTTAGTGCAGTTCTTC.

The gene calls are TRBV5-8 and TRBJ1-2; 8 nucleotides agree with TRBD1. CDR3 length equals 11 residues. After removal of 7 bases from V and 8 bases from J, the junction contained 4 bases not matched to a gene. Germline CDR1 is SGHTS and CDR2 is YDEGEE. The CDR3 bases are TGTGCCAGCTGGTGGACAGGGGGCTACACCTTC. Residues: CASWWTGGYTF.

The gene calls are TRBV29-1 and TRBJ1-1; no definite D call. CDR1 is SQVTM and CDR2 is ANQGSEA in the germline V gene. V lost 2 bases to trimming and J lost 4 bases, with 8 bases between them. This CDR3 is 12 amino acids long. CDR3 residues: CSVERGSTEAFF. In nucleotides, the CDR3 is TGCAGCGTTGAACGGGGTTCCACTGAAGCTTTCTTT.

The chain combines TRBV2 with TRBJ2-3; maybe TRBD2 (6 bases). V was clipped by 5 bases and J by 0 bases, with 9 bases between them. The CDR3 is 14 amino acids. Per germline, CDR1 SNHLY and CDR2 FYNNEI. CDR3 sequence reads: CASSRDSSTDTQYF. The CDR3 DNA follows: TGTGCCAGCAGTCGGGACTCAAGCACAGATACGCAGTATTTT. The full variable domain, rest sourced from reference TRBV2 and TRBJ2-3, is EPEVTQTPSHQVTQMGQEVILRCVPISNHLYFYWYRQILGQKVEFLVSFYNNEISEKSEIFDDQFSVERPDGSNFTLKIRSTKLEDSAMYFCASSRDSSTDTQYFGPGTRLTVL.

V and J are TRBV11-2 and TRBJ1-1; no definite D call. From germline, CDR1 is SGHAT and CDR2 FQNNGV. Trimming took off 6 bases at V and 3 bases at J, with 14 bases between the two ends. This CDR3 is 14 amino acids long. Written as DNA, the CDR3 is TGTGCCAGCAGGCGCTATATGGTTGACACTGAAGCTTTCTTT. It codes for CASRRYMVDTEAFF.

The V and J genes are TRBV7-3 and TRBJ2-2; D is possibly TRBD2 (5 bases). Germline assignment: CDR1 SGHTA and CDR2 FQGTGA. CDR3 length: 12 amino acids. V was cut by 5 bases and J by 8 bases, with 9 bases left in between. The CDR3: CASSQSGGELFF. CDR3 bases: TGTGCCAGCAGCCAGTCGGGAGGGGAGCTGTTTTTT.

V gene TRBV5-1 combines with J gene TRBJ1-5, with a possible D match to TRBD1 (5 bases). Germline-derived CDR1 and CDR2 are SGHRS and YFSETQ. There are 13 residues in the CDR3. Trimming removed 0 bases at V and 5 bases at J, with 6 bases between. CDR3 DNA sequence: TGCGCCAGCAGCTTGGGGGGGGATCAGCCCCAGCATTTT. Its translation: CASSLGGDQPQHF.

This clone came up once. The V gene is TRBV28, the J gene TRBJ2-7; the match to TRBD1 covers 9 bases. V gave up 1 base and J gave up 5 bases; unmatched junction bases: 3. Looked up from germline, CDR1 is MDHEN and CDR2 is SYDVKM. The CDR3 covers 14 residues. The CDR3 reads CASSLSTGGDEQYF. The CDR3 nucleotides are TGTGCCAGCAGTTTATCTACAGGGGGCGACGAGCAGTACTTC.

The chain couples TRBV13 to TRBJ1-1; D might be TRBD1 (5 bases). The germline V and J ends were trimmed by 5 bases and 1 base, with 14 bases remaining between them. Looked up from germline, CDR1 is PRHDT and CDR2 is FYEKMQ (reference sequence). CDR3 length equals 15 residues. The CDR3, as DNA: TGTGCCAGCAGCCGGGTAGCGGGGCAGAACACTGAAGCTTTCTTT. This gives the protein CASSRVAGQNTEAFF.

The chain recombines TRBV9 with TRBJ1-1; D is perhaps TRBD1 (5 bases). Germline CDR1 reads SGDLS; CDR2 reads YYNGEE. CDR3 length equals 15 residues. The V end was cut by 3 bases, the J end by 1 base, with 13 bases between. The CDR3 bases are TGTGCCAGCAGCGAGGTCCCCCAGGGGAACACTGAAGCTTTCTTT. Translating it yields CASSEVPQGNTEAFF.

The chain has TRBV29-1 and TRBJ1-2; TRBD1 might be the D (6 bases). The germline gives CDR1 SQVTM, CDR2 ANQGSEA. This CDR3 has 14 residues. V was trimmed by 4 bases and J by 2 bases, leaving 14 bases between them. CDR3 sequence: CSVGKDSPNYGYTF. The CDR3 bases are TGCAGCGTTGGAAAGGACAGCCCGAACTATGGCTACACCTTC. The full variable domain, rest sourced from reference TRBV29-1 and TRBJ1-2, is SAVISQKPSRDICQRGTSLTIQCQVDSQVTMMFWYRQQPGQSLTLIATANQGSEATYESGFVIDKFPISRPNLTFSTLTVSNMSPEDSSIYLCSVGKDSPNYGYTFGSGTRLTVV.

V is TRBV30 and J is TRBJ1-5; 7 nucleotides align to TRBD1. Trimming at V came to 4 bases and at J to 6 bases, leaving 6 bases not matched to a gene. This CDR3 has 13 amino acids. Germline V gene sequence: CDR1 GTSNPN, CDR2 SVGIG (reference sequence). In nucleotides, the CDR3 is TGTGCCTGGAAACCAGGGGGTGGTCAGCCCCAGCATTTT. Amino acids: CAWKPGGGQPQHF.

This chain joins TRBV2 and TRBJ1-2; possibly TRBD1 for D (5 bases). V lost 2 bases, J lost 6 bases, and 13 bases lay in between. The CDR3 is 14 residues long. CDR1 is SNHLY and CDR2 is FYNNEI in the germline V gene. The CDR3 is CASSELQVVDGYTF. The CDR3 DNA is TGTGCCAGCAGTGAATTACAGGTGGTTGATGGCTACACCTTC.

V is TRBV28 and J is TRBJ2-3, with 8 positions matching TRBD1. The germline gives CDR1 MDHEN, CDR2 SYDVKM. Trimming at V came to 3 bases and at J to 6 bases, leaving 5 bases not matched to a gene. The CDR3 is 14 residues long. The CDR3 loop reads CASSLMTGDDTQYF. CDR3 sequence (DNA): TGTGCCAGCAGTTTGATGACAGGGGACGATACGCAGTATTTT.

This clone was recorded once. This rearrangement joins TRBV4-1 to TRBJ2-7; 9 bases map to TRBD2. CDR1 and CDR2 (germline): MGHRA, YSYEKL. CDR3 length: 16 amino acids. Trimming took 0 bases from V and 2 from J; bases not matched to a gene: 5. CDR3 bases: TGCGCCAGCAGCCAAGATAGTAGCGGGAGAACCTACGAGCAGTACTTC. Encoded protein: CASSQDSSGRTYEQYF.